The 3 T cell receptor beta chains below come from one sample, sequenced in a study of CD4 T cells in relation to SARS-CoV-2 and coronaviruses (dated by TCRdb to the early 2020s). CD4+ T cells from unexposed donors were collected before the COVID-19 pandemic (2011-2018). The EasySep CD4+ T cell isolation kit was used to isolate CD4+ T cells once the cultures had run for roughly 10 days. Library construction relied on the immunoSEQ multiplex PCR assay. Held by TCRdb, this immuneACCESS table contains in-frame sequences only and omits some clones. Under half of the omission traces to an unresolved V gene where checked; the cause of the rest is unknown. Within this sample are approximately 14,000 clones, with approximately 78% of them counted one time only. Roughly a sixth of the sample is taken by the ten largest. The antigens for these receptors are not known. The sequenced sample was CD4+ T cells from PBMCs, cultured in vitro. The receptors stem from a human donor in good health.

The V call is TRBV6-6, the J call TRBJ2-3; tentative D call: TRBD2 (5 bases). Trimming removed 0 bases at V and 6 bases at J, with 10 bases between. Germline V lookup: CDR1 MNHNY, CDR2 SVGAGI (reference sequence). This CDR3 is built from 14 residues. The CDR3 DNA follows: TGTGCCAGCAGTTACTCTGAGGGTGGGGATACGCAGTATTTT. It codes for CASSYSEGGDTQYF.

The rearrangement uses TRBV5-1 and TRBJ2-1; TRBD2 aligns across 14 bases. The CDR3 consists of 16 residues. Germline V gives CDR1 SGHRS, CDR2 YFSETQ. The junction had 10 bases not matched to a gene; V was cut back by 4 bases and J by 10 bases. This CDR3 reads CASSPPGTSGSIEQFF. As DNA, the CDR3 is TGCGCCAGCAGCCCGCCAGGGACTAGCGGGAGTATAGAGCAGTTCTTC.

J is TRBJ2-5 and V is TRBV7-3, with 10 bases lining up with TRBD2. From germline, CDR1 is SGHTA and CDR2 FQGTGA. The CDR3 is 14 amino acids. J lost 5 bases, V lost 8 bases, and 8 bases had no gene match. The CDR3 DNA reads as TGTGCCAGCCCTATAGCGGGAGGTCGGGAGACCCAGTACTTC. Translating it yields CASPIAGGRETQYF.